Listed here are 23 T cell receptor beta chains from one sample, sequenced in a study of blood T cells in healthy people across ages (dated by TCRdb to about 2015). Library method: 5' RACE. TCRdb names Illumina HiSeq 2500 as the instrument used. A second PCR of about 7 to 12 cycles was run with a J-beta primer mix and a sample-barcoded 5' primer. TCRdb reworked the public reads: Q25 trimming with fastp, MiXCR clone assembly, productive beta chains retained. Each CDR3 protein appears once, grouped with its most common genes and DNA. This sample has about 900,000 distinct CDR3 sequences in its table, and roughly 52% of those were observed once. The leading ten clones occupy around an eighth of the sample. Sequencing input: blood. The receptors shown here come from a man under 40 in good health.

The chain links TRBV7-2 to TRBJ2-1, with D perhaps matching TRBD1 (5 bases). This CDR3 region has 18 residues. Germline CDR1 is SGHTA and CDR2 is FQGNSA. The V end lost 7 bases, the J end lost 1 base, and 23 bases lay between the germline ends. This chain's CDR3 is CASTLSSALRQSYNEQFF. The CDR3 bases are TGTGCCAGCACTTTGTCCTCCGCTCTCAGACAGTCCTACAATGAGCAGTTCTTC.

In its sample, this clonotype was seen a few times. The chain's CDR3 is CASSLRSYGQTRQETQYF. The CDR3 nucleotides are TGTGCCAGCAGCTTACGAAGCTATGGCCAAACGAGGCAAGAGACCCAGTACTTC. V is TRBV7-2 and J is TRBJ2-4; no firm D call. Gene TRBJ2-5 matches the end of the DNA better, so the J call may be wrong. CDR1 and CDR2 (germline): SGHTA, FQGNSA. CDR3 size: 18 residues.

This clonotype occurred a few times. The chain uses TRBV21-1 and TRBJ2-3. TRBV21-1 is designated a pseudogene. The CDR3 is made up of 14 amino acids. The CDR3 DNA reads TGTGCCAGCAGCCCAAAGGCAGCACTCGGTACGCAGTATTTT. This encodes CASSPKAALGTQYF.

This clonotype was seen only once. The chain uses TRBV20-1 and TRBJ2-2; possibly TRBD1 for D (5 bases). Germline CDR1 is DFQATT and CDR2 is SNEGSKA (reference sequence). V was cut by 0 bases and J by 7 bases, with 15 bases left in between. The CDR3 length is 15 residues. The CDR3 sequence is CSAREIGRDGGELFF. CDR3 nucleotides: TGCAGTGCTAGAGAAATCGGCAGGGATGGCGGGGAGCTGTTTTTT.

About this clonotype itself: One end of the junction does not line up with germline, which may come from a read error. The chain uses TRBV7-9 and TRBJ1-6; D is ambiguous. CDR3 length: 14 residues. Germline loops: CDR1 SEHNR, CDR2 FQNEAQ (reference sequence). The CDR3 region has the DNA TGTGACAGCAGCCCCAGCTCCTATAATTCACCCCTCCACTTT. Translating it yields CDSSPSSYNSPLHF. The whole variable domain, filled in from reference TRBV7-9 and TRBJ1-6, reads DTGVSQNPRHKITKRGQNVTFRCDPISEHNRLYWYRQTLGQGPEFLTYFQNEAQLEKSRLLSDRFSAERPKGSFSTLEIQRTEQGDSAMYLCDSSPSSYNSPLHFGNGTRLTVT.

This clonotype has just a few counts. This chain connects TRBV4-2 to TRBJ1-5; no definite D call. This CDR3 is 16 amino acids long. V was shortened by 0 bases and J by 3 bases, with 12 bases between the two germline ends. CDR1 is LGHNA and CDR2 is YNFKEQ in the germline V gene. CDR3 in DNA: TGTGCCAGCAGCCAAGATGAAAGAGTTTTCAATCAGCCCCAGCATTTT. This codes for CASSQDERVFNQPQHF.

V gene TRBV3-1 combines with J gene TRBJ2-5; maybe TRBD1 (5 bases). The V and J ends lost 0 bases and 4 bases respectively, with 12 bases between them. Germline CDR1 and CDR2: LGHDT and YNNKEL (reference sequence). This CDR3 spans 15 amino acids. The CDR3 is CASSQEVTQGETQYF. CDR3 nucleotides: TGTGCCAGCAGCCAAGAAGTGACCCAGGGAGAGACCCAGTACTTC.

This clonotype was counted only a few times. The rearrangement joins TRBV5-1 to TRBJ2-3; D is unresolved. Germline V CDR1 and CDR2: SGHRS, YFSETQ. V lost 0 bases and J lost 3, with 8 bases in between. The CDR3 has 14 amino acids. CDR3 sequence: CASSLGEWTDTQYF. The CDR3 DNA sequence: TGCGCCAGCAGCTTGGGAGAATGGACAGATACGCAGTATTTT.

For the CDR3, the DNA is TGCGCCAGCAGCAGGGACGATAGCTCCTATAATTCACCCCTCCACTTT. This encodes CASSRDDSSYNSPLHF. The J gene is TRBJ1-6, the V gene TRBV5-1; perhaps TRBD1 as D (5 bases). V lost 4 bases and J 0 bases, leaving 11 bases between the germline ends. CDR3 length: 16 amino acids. The germline gives CDR1 SGHRS, CDR2 YFSETQ.

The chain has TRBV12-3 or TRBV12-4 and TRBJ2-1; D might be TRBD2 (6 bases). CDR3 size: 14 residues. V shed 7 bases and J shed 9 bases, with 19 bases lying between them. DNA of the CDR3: TGTGCCAGCACTCCAGCCGGGACCGGGGGTGAGCAGTTCTTC. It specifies CASTPAGTGGEQFF.

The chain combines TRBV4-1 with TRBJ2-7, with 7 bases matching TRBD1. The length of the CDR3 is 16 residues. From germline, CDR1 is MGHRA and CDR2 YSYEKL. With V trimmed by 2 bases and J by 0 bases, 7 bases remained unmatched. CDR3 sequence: CASSQPYRGPSYEQYF. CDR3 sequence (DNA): TGCGCCAGCAGCCAACCTTACAGGGGTCCCTCCTACGAGCAGTACTTC.

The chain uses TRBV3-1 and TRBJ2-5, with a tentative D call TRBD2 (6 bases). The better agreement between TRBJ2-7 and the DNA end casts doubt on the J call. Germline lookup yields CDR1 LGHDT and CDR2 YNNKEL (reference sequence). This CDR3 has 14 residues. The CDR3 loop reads CASSLTRRPYEQYF. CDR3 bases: TGTGCCAGCAGCCTGACTAGGCGGCCCTACGAGCAGTACTTC.

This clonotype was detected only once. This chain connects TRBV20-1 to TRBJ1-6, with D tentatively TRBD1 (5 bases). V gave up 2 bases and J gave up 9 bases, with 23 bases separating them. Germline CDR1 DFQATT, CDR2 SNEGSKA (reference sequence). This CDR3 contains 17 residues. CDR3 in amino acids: CSARLGWTGGSRSPLHF. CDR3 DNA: TGCAGTGCTAGATTGGGGTGGACGGGGGGGTCCCGTTCACCCCTCCACTTT.

DNA for the CDR3: TGTGCCAGCAGCGGCCGACAGGGTCCGGGCCCTGAAGCTTTCTTT. Residues: CASSGRQGPGPEAFF. The V call is TRBV14, the J call TRBJ1-1, with TRBD1 identical over 7 bases. This CDR3 is 15 amino acids long. Trimming took 5 bases from V and 6 from J; bases not matched to a gene: 12. The germline V gene has CDR1 SGHDN and CDR2 FVKESK.

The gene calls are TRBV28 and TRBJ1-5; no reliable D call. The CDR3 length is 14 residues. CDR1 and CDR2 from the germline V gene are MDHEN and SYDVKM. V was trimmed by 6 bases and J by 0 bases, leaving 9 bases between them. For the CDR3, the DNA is TGTGCCAGCAGCCCCGTTGCTAGCAATCAGCCCCAGCATTTT. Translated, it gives CASSPVASNQPQHF.

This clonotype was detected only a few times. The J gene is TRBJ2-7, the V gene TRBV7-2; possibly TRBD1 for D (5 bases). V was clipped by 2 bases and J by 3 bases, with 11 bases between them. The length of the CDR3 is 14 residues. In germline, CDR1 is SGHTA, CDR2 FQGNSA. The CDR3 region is CASSLRRTGYEQYF. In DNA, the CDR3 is TGTGCCAGCAGCTTAAGAAGAACAGGCTACGAGCAGTACTTC. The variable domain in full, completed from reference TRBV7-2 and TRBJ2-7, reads GAGVSQSPSNKVTEKGKDVELRCDPISGHTALYWYRQSLGQGLEFLIYFQGNSAPDKSGLPSDRFSAERTGGSVSTLTIQRTQQEDSAVYLCASSLRRTGYEQYFGPGTRLTVT.

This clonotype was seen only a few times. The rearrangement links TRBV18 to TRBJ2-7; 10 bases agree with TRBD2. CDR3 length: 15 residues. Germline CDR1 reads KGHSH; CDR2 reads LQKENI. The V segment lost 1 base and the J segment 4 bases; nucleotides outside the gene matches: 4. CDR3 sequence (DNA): TGTGCCAGCTCACCACGTAGCGGGGGGTTGTACGAGCAGTACTTC. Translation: CASSPRSGGLYEQYF.

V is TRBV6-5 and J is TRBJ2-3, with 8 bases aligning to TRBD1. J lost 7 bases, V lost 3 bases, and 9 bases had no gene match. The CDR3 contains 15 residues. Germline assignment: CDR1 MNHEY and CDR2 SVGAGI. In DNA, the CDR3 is TGTGCCAGCAGTTATAGTGCAGGGGGCCGGAATACGCAGTATTTT. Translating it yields CASSYSAGGRNTQYF.

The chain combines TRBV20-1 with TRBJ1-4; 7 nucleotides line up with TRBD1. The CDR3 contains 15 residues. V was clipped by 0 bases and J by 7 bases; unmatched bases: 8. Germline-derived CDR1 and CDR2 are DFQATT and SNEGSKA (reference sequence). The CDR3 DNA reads TGCAGTGCTAGAGATGGAGGGACAGAACTTGAAAAACTGTTTTTT. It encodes CSARDGGTELEKLFF.

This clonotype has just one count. CDR3 sequence (DNA): TGTGCCATCAGTGAGTCGATGGGGCAGGGGGGAACAGATACGCAGTATTTT. This translates into CAISESMGQGGTDTQYF. The chain uses TRBV10-3 and TRBJ2-3; D possibly corresponds to TRBD1 (7 bases). The germline gives CDR1 ENHRY, CDR2 SYGVKD. V was pared by 0 bases and J by 3 bases, with 16 bases between. This CDR3 is built from 17 residues.

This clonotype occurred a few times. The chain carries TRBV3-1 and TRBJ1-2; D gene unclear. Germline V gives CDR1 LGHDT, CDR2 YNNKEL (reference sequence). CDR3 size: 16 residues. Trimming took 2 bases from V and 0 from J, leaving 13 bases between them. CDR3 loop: CASSQSGREANYGYTF. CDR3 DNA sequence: TGTGCCAGCAGCCAATCGGGGAGGGAGGCTAACTATGGCTACACCTTC.

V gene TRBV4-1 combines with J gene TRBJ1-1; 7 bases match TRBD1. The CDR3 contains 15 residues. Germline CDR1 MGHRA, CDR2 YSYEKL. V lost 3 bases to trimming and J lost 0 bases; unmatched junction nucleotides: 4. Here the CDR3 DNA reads TGCGCCAGCAGCCATCAGGGGGGGCTGAACACTGAAGCTTTCTTT. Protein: CASSHQGGLNTEAFF.

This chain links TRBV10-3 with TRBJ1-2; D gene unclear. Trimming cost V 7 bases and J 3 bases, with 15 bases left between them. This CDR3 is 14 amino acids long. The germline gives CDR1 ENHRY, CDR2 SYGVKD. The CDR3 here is CAINAGKGYYGYTF. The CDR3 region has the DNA TGTGCCATCAACGCAGGAAAAGGGTACTATGGCTACACCTTC.